Following are 16 T cell receptor beta chains from one sample sequenced in a study of molecular identifiers for immune sequencing clone quantification. TCRdb called the PCR reads again in MiXCR, with one record for every CDR3 protein. This sample has about 86,000 distinct CDR3 sequences, with roughly 23% found just once. The material sequenced was naive CD8+ T cells from blood, with Jurkat cell RNA spiked in. Subset described: FACS-sorted CD8+CD4-CCR7+CD45RA+ naive T cells. These receptors all come from a human donor in good health. Some libraries in this study had Jurkat cell RNA spiked in.

This clonotype came up a few times. This chain joins TRBV27 and TRBJ2-1; 12 bases match TRBD2. V dropped 6 bases and J dropped 7; count of bases not matched to a gene: 4. The CDR3 has 14 residues. The germline gives CDR1 MNHEY, CDR2 SMNVEV (reference sequence). The CDR3 spells CASRTSGRGNEQFF. CDR3 coding DNA: TGTGCCAGCAGGACTAGCGGGAGAGGTAATGAGCAGTTCTTC.

This chain links TRBV21-1 with TRBJ1-1; the D call in the table, TRBD1, was not verified against the DNA. TRBV21-1 is classified as a pseudogene. This CDR3 spans 13 amino acids. The chain's CDR3 is CASSKGDSPGAFF. The CDR3 bases are TGTGCCAGCAGCAAAGGGGACAGCCCAGGAGCTTTCTTT.

A remark on this clonotype: This may come from a read error, since a much larger clone is one base off. Since the CDR3 does not end with the conserved phenylalanine or tryptophan, this likely comes from a read error. V is TRBV19 and J is TRBJ2-6; 7 nucleotides align to TRBD1. Germline V CDR1 and CDR2: LNHDA, SQIVND (reference sequence). After removal of 8 bases from V and 0 bases from J, the junction contained 4 bases not matched to a gene. The CDR3 consists of 15 residues. The CDR3, as DNA: TGTGCCAGTGCCTGGGACAGCTCTGGGGCCAACGTCCTGACTCTC. The encoded protein is CASAWDSSGANVLTL.

Only a few counts were recorded for this clonotype. The DNA is left out, because the CDR3 cannot be placed on it with certainty; the CDR3 is given as TCRdb lists it. The chain joins TRBV21-1 to TRBJ1-5; the listed D gene, TRBD1, was not tested against the DNA. TRBV21-1 is a recognized pseudogene. The CDR3 has 23 amino acids, counting both end residues. CDR3 loop: CASSKEKGVGQGAGSYSNQPQHF.

The chain is built from TRBV19 and TRBJ1-2, with D maybe TRBD1 (5 bases). The CDR3 runs to 11 residues. V lost 6 bases and J lost 7, with 9 bases in between. Germline assignment: CDR1 LNHDA and CDR2 SQIVND (reference sequence). The CDR3, as DNA: TGTGCCAGTAGGACAGACGTTGGCTACACCTTC. Protein sequence: CASRTDVGYTF.

Only a few counts were recorded for this clonotype. The genes are TRBV2 and TRBJ2-5; 8 positions agree with TRBD2. Unmatched junction bases numbered 8, after V lost 7 bases and J lost 1 base. Looked up from germline, CDR1 is SNHLY and CDR2 is FYNNEI. The CDR3 runs to 15 residues. This CDR3 is CASTWSGGPQETQYF. CDR3 sequence (DNA): TGTGCCAGCACTTGGAGCGGGGGCCCCCAAGAGACCCAGTACTTC.

This clonotype was detected a few times. The junction does not match germline at one end; this may be a read error. The chain recombines TRBV7-7 with TRBJ2-3, with TRBD2 matching 10 bases. The germline gives CDR1 SSHAT, CDR2 FNYEAQ (reference sequence). The CDR3 consists of 14 residues. The CDR3 loop reads CASSLAGEADTQYF. The CDR3 nucleotides read TGTGCTAGCAGCCTAGCGGGAGAGGCAGATACGCAGTATTTT. The variable domain in full, with the rest retrieved from reference TRBV7-7 and TRBJ2-3, is GAGVSQSPRYKVTKRGQDVTLRCDPISSHATLYWYQQALGQGPEFLTYFNYEAQPDKSGLPSDRFSAERPEGSISTLTIQRTEQRDSAMYRCASSLAGEADTQYFGPGTRLTVL.

This clonotype has at least ten counts. The chain joins TRBV5-6 to TRBJ2-3; 7 nucleotides agree with TRBD1. Germline-derived CDR1 and CDR2 are SGHDT and YYEEEE. The CDR3 length is 16 residues. With V trimmed by 5 bases and J by 4 bases, 13 bases remained unmatched. CDR3 in amino acids: CASRPNDRVRPDTQYF. CDR3 DNA: TGTGCCAGCAGACCGAACGACAGGGTCCGGCCAGATACGCAGTATTTT.

This clonotype was detected many times. V usage is TRBV7-2 and J usage is TRBJ2-7, with D perhaps matching TRBD2 (6 bases). The CDR3 contains 15 residues. The ends were cut back, 1 base at V and 3 bases at J, with 13 bases in the middle. CDR1 and CDR2 (germline): SGHTA, FQGNSA. CDR3 coding DNA: TGTGCCAGCAGCTTAGTAGGAGGGGCAGTCTACGAGCAGTACTTC. Encoded protein: CASSLVGGAVYEQYF.

At least ten counts were recorded for this clonotype. The chain uses TRBV4-1 and TRBJ2-2, with 8 bases lining up with TRBD1. This CDR3 has 18 amino acids. Germline V gene data show CDR1 as MGHRA and CDR2 as YSYEKL. V was clipped by 2 bases and J by 6 bases; unmatched bases: 14. As DNA, the CDR3 is TGCGCCAGCAGCCAACTCAAAACCGGGACAGGTTTCGCCGGGGAGCTGTTTTTT. It specifies CASSQLKTGTGFAGELFF.

This clonotype was observed at least ten times. This rearrangement joins TRBV9 to TRBJ2-1; 9 nucleotides line up with TRBD2. V trimming: 0 bases; J trimming: 9 bases; junction bases outside the gene matches: 10. CDR1 and CDR2 from the germline V gene are SGDLS and YYNGEE. This CDR3 spans 16 amino acids. The CDR3 region has the DNA TGTGCCAGCAGCGTAGTGGGCGGGGGGGCCCGGAGTGAGCAGTTCTTC. Amino acids: CASSVVGGGARSEQFF. The full variable domain, its missing parts supplied by reference TRBV9 and TRBJ2-1, is DSGVTQTPKHLITATGQRVTLRCSPRSGDLSVYWYQQSLDQGLQFLIQYYNGEERAKGNILERFSAQQFPDLHSELNLSSLELGDSALYFCASSVVGGGARSEQFFGPGTRLTVL.

The chain combines TRBV19 with TRBJ2-3; D is unresolved. This CDR3 has 13 residues. V was cut by 1 base and J by 3 bases, with 5 bases left in between. The germline CDR1 and CDR2 sequences are LNHDA and SQIVND (reference sequence). CDR3 nucleotides: TGTGCCAGTAGTATAGTGCAGACAGATACGCAGTATTTT. Its protein is CASSIVQTDTQYF. The full variable domain, in which reference TRBV19 and TRBJ2-3 provide the parts outside the CDR3, is DGGITQSPKYLFRKEGQNVTLSCEQNLNHDAMYWYRQDPGQGLRLIYYSQIVNDFQKGDIAEGYSVSREKKESFPLTVTSAQKNPTAFYLCASSIVQTDTQYFGPGTRLTVL.

The rearrangement uses TRBV11-2 and TRBJ2-3; unclear D gene. CDR3 length: 16 amino acids. The V gene lost 1 base and the J gene lost 0 bases, with 11 bases spanning the gap. The germline CDR1 and CDR2 sequences are SGHAT and FQNNGV. CDR3 loop: CASSLVVNPSTDTQYF. The CDR3 nucleotides read TGTGCCAGCAGCTTAGTCGTTAACCCTAGCACAGATACGCAGTATTTT.

Turning to this clonotype: One base away lies a much larger clone, so this may be a sequencing read error. This chain uses TRBV9 with TRBJ2-3, with a possible D match to TRBD2 (5 bases). This CDR3 region has 15 residues. Germline CDR1 is SGDLS and CDR2 is YYNGEE. The DNA for the CDR3 is TGTGCCGGCAGCGTAGGAGAAGACTACACAGATACGCAGTATTTT. Protein product: CAGSVGEDYTDTQYF.

With regard to this clonotype: A much larger clonotype is one base distant, so this may be a read error. This likely comes from a read error, as the CDR3 has no conserved phenylalanine or tryptophan at its end. The chain has TRBV4-3 and TRBJ1-3, with TRBD1 matching over 10 bases. Germline assignment: CDR1 LGHNA and CDR2 YSLEER. J lost 2 bases, V lost 5 bases, and 3 bases had no gene match. The CDR3 consists of 15 residues. CDR3 protein: CASSSGTGAGNTIYL. The CDR3, as DNA: TGCGCCAGCAGCTCCGGGACAGGGGCTGGAAACACCATATATCTT.

In this sample, this clonotype turned up a few times. V gene TRBV20-1 combines with J gene TRBJ2-7; 9 bases are a match to TRBD2. The germline V gene encodes CDR1 DFQATT and CDR2 SNEGSKA (reference sequence). V was pared by 3 bases and J by 4 bases, with 10 bases of the junction left unmatched. This CDR3 has 15 amino acids. The CDR3 DNA is TGCAGTGCTAGCAAGATGACTAGCGGAGGTTACGAGCAGTACTTC. Translated, it gives CSASKMTSGGYEQYF.